The 15 T cell receptor beta chains reported below all come from one sample, sequenced in a study of long-term antiretroviral therapy in people with HIV. The run of the v3.0 immunoSEQ assay was at survey level. Some clones are missing from TCRdb's copy, which holds only in-frame ones; the method was immunoSEQ multiplex PCR. The sample has 15,000 to 20,000 clones, 79% seen once; the top ten hold under 7.5%. Specimen: unsorted PBMCs, collected at the start of antiretroviral therapy, before treatment. These receptors came from a young man with HIV.

This clone was seen more than once but under ten times. The chain carries TRBV7-2 and TRBJ1-5, with a tentative D call TRBD1 (5 bases). Trimming took 4 bases from V and 6 from J, leaving 16 bases between them. The CDR3 covers 15 residues. Germline lookup yields CDR1 SGHTA and CDR2 FQGNSA. The CDR3 here is CASSYVRGEGQPQHF. The DNA for the CDR3 is TGTGCCAGCAGCTACGTTCGGGGGGAAGGTCAGCCCCAGCATTTT.

The chain joins TRBV7-8 to TRBJ2-7; maybe TRBD2 (6 bases). Trimming took off 4 bases at V and 2 bases at J, with 18 bases between the two ends. Germline-derived CDR1 and CDR2 are SGHVS and FQNEAQ. This CDR3 comprises 16 residues. The DNA of the CDR3 is TGTGCCAGCAGCTGGAGGGCCAGCGGAGGGACCTACGAGCAGTACTTC. Translated, it gives CASSWRASGGTYEQYF. Complete variable domain (other parts from reference TRBV7-8 and TRBJ2-7): GAGVSQSPRYKVAKRGQDVALRCDPISGHVSLFWYQQALGQGPEFLTYFQNEAQLDKSGLPSDRFFAERPEGSVSTLKIQRTQQEDSAVYLCASSWRASGGTYEQYFGPGTRLTVT.

The gene calls are TRBV9 and TRBJ2-7, with TRBD2 matching over 13 bases. CDR1 SGDLS and CDR2 YYNGEE come from the germline V gene. The CDR3 spans 15 residues. Trimming cost V 4 bases and J 3 bases; bases outside gene matches: 4. CDR3 sequence (DNA): TGTGCCAGCAGCCTCGGGACTAGCGGGAACTACGAGCAGTACTTC. This sequence encodes CASSLGTSGNYEQYF. Variable domain in full (rest from reference TRBV9 and TRBJ2-7): DSGVTQTPKHLITATGQRVTLRCSPRSGDLSVYWYQQSLDQGLQFLIQYYNGEERAKGNILERFSAQQFPDLHSELNLSSLELGDSALYFCASSLGTSGNYEQYFGPGTRLTVT.

This clone was detected a few times. The rearrangement uses TRBV28 and TRBJ2-7; the D is unclear. Germline V gene data show CDR1 as MDHEN and CDR2 as SYDVKM. The CDR3 length is 12 residues. Trimming removed 5 bases from V and 3 bases from J, with 8 bases in between. In DNA, the CDR3 is TGTGCCAGCAGTCCGCATAACTACGAGCAGTACTTC. It specifies CASSPHNYEQYF. Complete variable domain (other parts from reference TRBV28 and TRBJ2-7): DVKVTQSSRYLVKRTGEKVFLECVQDMDHENMFWYRQDPGLGLRLIYFSYDVKMKEKGDIPEGYSVSREKKERFSLILESASTNQTSMYLCASSPHNYEQYFGPGTRLTVT.

The CDR3: CASSFFSPPYEQYF. CDR3 sequence (DNA): TGTGCCAGCAGTTTCTTTTCCCCACCCTACGAGCAGTACTTC. V and J are TRBV27 and TRBJ2-7; no firm D call. This CDR3 contains 14 residues. CDR1 is MNHEY and CDR2 is SMNVEV in the germline V gene (reference sequence). V was trimmed by 3 bases and J by 2 bases, leaving 11 bases between them.

The rearrangement links TRBV29-1 to TRBJ2-7; D is perhaps TRBD1 (6 bases). The CDR3 is 14 amino acids. Trimming cost V 7 bases and J 3 bases, with 19 bases left between them. Germline V gene lookup returns CDR1 SQVTM and CDR2 ANQGSEA. This CDR3 reads CSAKDSVLGYEQYF. As DNA, the CDR3 is TGCAGCGCCAAGGACAGTGTCTTGGGCTACGAGCAGTACTTC.

CDR3 sequence reads: CASSEDRGRTEAFF. The CDR3 nucleotides read TGTGCCAGCAGTGAGGACAGGGGCAGGACTGAAGCTTTCTTT. V and J are TRBV6-1 and TRBJ1-1; TRBD1 aligns across 9 bases. CDR1 is MNHNS, CDR2 SASEGT, per germline. This CDR3 is 14 amino acids long. Unmatched junction bases numbered 4, after V lost 3 bases and J lost 5 bases.

The rearrangement joins TRBV6-6 to TRBJ2-5; D perhaps matches TRBD2 (7 bases). With 10 bases removed from V and 5 bases from J, the gap between germline ends came to 20 bases. Per the germline V gene, CDR1 is MNHNY and CDR2 is SVGAGI (reference sequence). The CDR3 has 14 amino acids. The CDR3 nucleotides are TGTGCCACCCAAGGCCGAGGGGGGGTCGAGACCCAGTACTTC. It encodes CATQGRGGVETQYF.

The chain links TRBV5-1 to TRBJ2-1; D ambiguous. This CDR3 region has 16 residues. Germline CDR1 and CDR2: SGHRS and YFSETQ. V shed 4 bases and J shed 0 bases, with 14 bases lying between them. The CDR3 is CASSGPQTSSYNEQFF. Written as DNA, the CDR3 is TGCGCCAGCAGCGGTCCTCAAACCAGCTCCTACAATGAGCAGTTCTTC.

There are a few counts of this clone. J is TRBJ2-7 and V is TRBV11-2, with D unclear. Per germline, CDR1 SGHAT and CDR2 FQNNGV. This CDR3 is 14 amino acids long. V was cut by 0 bases and J by 8 bases, with 14 bases left in between. This CDR3 is CASSLDFAGTKQYF. CDR3 nucleotide sequence: TGTGCCAGCAGCTTAGATTTCGCAGGAACGAAGCAGTACTTC.

J is TRBJ2-3 and V is TRBV4-3; no firm D call. The CDR3 is 16 amino acids. Looked up from germline, CDR1 is LGHNA and CDR2 is YSLEER. V lost 6 bases and J lost 0, with 16 bases in between. The CDR3 protein is CASRLETGISTDTQYF. CDR3 nucleotide sequence: TGCGCCAGCAGACTCGAGACGGGTATTAGCACAGATACGCAGTATTTT.

This chain joins TRBV4-3 and TRBJ1-5; unclear D gene. V was shortened by 0 bases and J by 0 bases, with 6 bases between the two germline ends. Germline V CDR1 and CDR2: LGHNA, YSLEER. The CDR3 contains 15 residues. The CDR3 reads CASSQEPTSNQPQHF. CDR3 DNA: TGCGCCAGCAGCCAAGAACCGACTAGCAATCAGCCCCAGCATTTT.

This rearrangement joins TRBV15 to TRBJ2-2; D ambiguous. CDR1 and CDR2 from the germline V gene are LNHNV and YYDKDF (reference sequence). The CDR3 is 14 amino acids. Trimming left V 0 bases short and J 4 bases short, with 6 bases between. CDR3 in amino acids: CATSRDYITGELFF. The CDR3 DNA is TGTGCCACCAGCAGAGATTATATCACCGGGGAGCTGTTTTTT.

The V and J genes are TRBV19 and TRBJ2-7; maybe TRBD1 (5 bases). Germline lookup yields CDR1 LNHDA and CDR2 SQIVND (reference sequence). The CDR3 totals 15 residues. Trimming removed 8 bases at V and 4 bases at J, with 21 bases between. The CDR3: CASSPRTRAVYEQYF. The CDR3 coding sequence is TGTGCCAGTTCTCCCCGGACCAGGGCGGTGTACGAGCAGTACTTC.

The V gene is TRBV11-2, the J gene TRBJ2-2; D gene unclear. Trimming stripped 2 bases from V and 2 bases from J, with 9 bases between. Germline CDR1 and CDR2: SGHAT and FQNNGV. This CDR3 has 15 residues. The CDR3 reads CASSLKRANTGELFF. CDR3 in DNA: TGTGCCAGCAGCTTAAAGCGAGCAAACACCGGGGAGCTGTTTTTT.